Sequencing of this TCR beta chain was carried out in a study of T cell responses to AZD1222 COVID-19 vaccine. Study-wide findings and caveats: Females made up more of the donors, who were largely white British, and clonal diversity may have come out too low.

The method was immunoSEQ multiplex PCR; TCRdb's version includes in-frame clones alone and lacks a portion of them. Among 95,000 to 150,000 clones, 86% were seen once, and the ten largest hold 2.5% to 3.5%. V lost 1 base, J lost 4 bases, and 8 bases lay in between. Germline V lookup: CDR1 GTSNPN, CDR2 SVGIG (reference sequence). The length of the CDR3 is 13 residues. In the case of this clone: Antigen: not known.

The chain couples TRBV30 to TRBJ2-1; D gene uncertain. The sequence derives from an adult who received the AZD1222 COVID-19 vaccine. The sequenced sample was peripheral blood, obtained 28 days after the second AZD1222 dose. Here the CDR3 DNA reads TGTGCCTGGAGTGCCCTCACGTACAATGAGCAGTTCTTC. Protein product: CAWSALTYNEQFF.